This T cell receptor beta chain was identified during a study of cytomegalovirus exposure and HLA in healthy donors. Overall study: In an early release, HLA-typed donors contributed about 80 million unique TCR sequences. Study-level points and caveats: A list of about 160 TCR beta chains associated with cytomegalovirus was given. Reportedly, TCR beta sequences accurately predicted HLA-A and HLA-B alleles in most subjects.

A note on this clone: Its antigen is not known.

The PCR contained 60 Vbeta and 13 Jbeta primers. Clones were sequenced by immunoSEQ multiplex PCR, and TCRdb holds only the in-frame ones, with some missing. Among around 120,000 clones listed, roughly four fifths were seen once. Donors were nominally healthy when sampled, though unrecorded immune exposures were likely. V was clipped by 7 bases and J by 5 bases; unmatched bases: 6. Germline V gene lookup returns CDR1 MNHNS and CDR2 SASEGT. The CDR3 runs to 14 residues. The genes are TRBV6-1 and TRBJ1-1; 11 bases fit TRBD1. The receptor's source is a woman aged 50 to 65 in good health and CMV-seronegative. The sample comprised PBMCs. This CDR3 reads CASNLDRGRTEAFF. Here the CDR3 DNA reads TGTGCCAGCAACCTGGACAGGGGGCGGACTGAAGCTTTCTTT.